A selection of T cell receptor beta chains follows, all from one sample in a study of blood T cell repertoires in COVID-19. Data came from immunoSEQ multiplex PCR; TCRdb stores just in-frame clones and leaves some out. The sample contains 350,000 to 450,000 clones, over 75% of which appear only once. Material: PBMCs or T cells enriched from blood (not recorded which). Receptor source: a man in his thirties or forties who had recovered from COVID-19. The conserved cysteine and the conserved F or W are not part of the CDR3 here.

TRBJ2-7,TRBV18,ASSPGQGVYEQY
TRBJ2-7,TRBV6-5,ASGRAGGSTYEQY
TRBJ2-1,TRBV19,ASSGATSGNNEQF
TRBJ2-2,TRBV24-1,ATGAYTGELF
TRBJ2-7,TRBV12-5,ASGLLGRYDEQY
TRBJ2-7,TRBV19,ASSTGINRGEQY
TRBJ2-1,TRBV4-2,ASSISGTNEQF
TRBJ2-1,TRBV30,AWSNGRVRQYNEQF
TRBJ1-5,TRBV19,ASTGQGPYGNQPQH
TRBJ2-3,TRBV9,ASNPGVLAGEADTQY
TRBJ2-7,TRBV19,ASSSAGVYEQY
TRBJ2-5,TRBV5-1,ASSFLRQETQY
TRBJ1-5,TRBV12-5,ASDTQGNQPQH
TRBJ2-5,TRBV19,ASSTGGSQETQY
TRBJ1-6,TRBV5-1,ASSLEGSSYNSPLH
TRBJ2-5,TRBV9,ASSVDPSGSFETQY
TRBJ2-7,TRBV7-9,ASSKTGFLEQY
TRBJ2-7,TRBV19,ASAGLAGLGEQY
TRBJ2-7,TRBV7-8,ASSATTSGKYEQY
TRBJ2-5,TRBV5-1,ASSLAGETQY
TRBJ2-2,TRBV5-1,ASSITGELF
TRBJ1-5,TRBV6-2/TRBV6-3,ASTPGAVQPQH
TRBJ2-7,TRBV5-4,ASSVGQEISYEQY
TRBJ1-2,TRBV12-3/TRBV12-4,ASSLRGAYGYT
TRBJ1-2,TRBV18,ASSPGTANYGYT
TRBJ2-1,TRBV12-3/TRBV12-4,ASIDRGWNEQF
TRBJ2-5,TRBV9,ASSIGTFQETQY
TRBJ2-7,TRBV27,ASSSPGLLYEQY
TRBJ2-2,TRBV27,ASSWGVGGELF
TRBJ2-5,TRBV21-1,ASSIQGTEKETQY
TRBJ2-2,TRBV7-6,ASSFRTGFTGELF
TRBJ2-2,TRBV29-1,SAAGSANTGELF
TRBJ2-7,TRBV6-6,ASSSFLQGGSEQY
TRBJ1-1,TRBV5-1,ASSSRQGANTEAF
TRBJ2-1,TRBV9,ASSVGREGKQF
TRBJ1-1,TRBV28,AIGGAKGTEAF
TRBJ2-2,TRBV11-2,ASNLRQGSGELF
TRBJ2-3,TRBV5-5,ASSPAGQDTQY
TRBJ1-2,TRBV9,ASSVAQGSYGYT